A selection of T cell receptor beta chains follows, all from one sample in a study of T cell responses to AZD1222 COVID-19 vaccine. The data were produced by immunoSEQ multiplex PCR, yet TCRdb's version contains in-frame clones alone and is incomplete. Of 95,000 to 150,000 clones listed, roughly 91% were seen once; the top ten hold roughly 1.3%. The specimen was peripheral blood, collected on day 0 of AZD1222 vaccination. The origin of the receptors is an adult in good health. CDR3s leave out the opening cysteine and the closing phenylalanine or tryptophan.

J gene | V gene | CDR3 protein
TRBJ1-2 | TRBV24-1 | ATGVYGYT
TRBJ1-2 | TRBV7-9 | ASSIFYAIPYGYT
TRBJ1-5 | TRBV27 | ASSKWGGGQPQH
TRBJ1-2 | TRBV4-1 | ASSQEVGTGERYT
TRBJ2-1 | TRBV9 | ASSSGRGSYNEQF
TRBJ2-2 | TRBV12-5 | ASTRTQGGGELF
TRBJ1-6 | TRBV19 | ASSIERGQTNSPLH
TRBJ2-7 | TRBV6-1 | ASSEAGNYEQY
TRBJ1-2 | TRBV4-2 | ASSQDIARALWGYT
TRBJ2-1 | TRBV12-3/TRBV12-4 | ASSGSRLNEQF
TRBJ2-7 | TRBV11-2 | ASSWDSAYEQY
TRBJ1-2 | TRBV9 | ASSVGLVRGPDGYT
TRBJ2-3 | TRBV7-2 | ASSLDVAGYPQY
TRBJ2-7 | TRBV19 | ASSIGQAFSYEQY
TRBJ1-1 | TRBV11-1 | ASSPNRNTEAF
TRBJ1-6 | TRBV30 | AWSKTGVNSPLH
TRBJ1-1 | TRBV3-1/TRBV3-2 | ASSSNNVKAF